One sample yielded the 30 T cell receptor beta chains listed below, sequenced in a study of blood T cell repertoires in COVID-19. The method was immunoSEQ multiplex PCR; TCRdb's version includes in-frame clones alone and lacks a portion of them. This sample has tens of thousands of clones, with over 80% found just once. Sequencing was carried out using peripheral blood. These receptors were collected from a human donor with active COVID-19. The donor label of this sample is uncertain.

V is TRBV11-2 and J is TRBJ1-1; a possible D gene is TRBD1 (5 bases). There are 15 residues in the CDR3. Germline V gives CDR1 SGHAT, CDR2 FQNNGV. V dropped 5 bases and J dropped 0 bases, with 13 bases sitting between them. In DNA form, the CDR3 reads TGTGCCAGCAGCCTCCACCCCAGGGTGAACACTGAAGCTTTCTTT. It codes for CASSLHPRVNTEAFF.

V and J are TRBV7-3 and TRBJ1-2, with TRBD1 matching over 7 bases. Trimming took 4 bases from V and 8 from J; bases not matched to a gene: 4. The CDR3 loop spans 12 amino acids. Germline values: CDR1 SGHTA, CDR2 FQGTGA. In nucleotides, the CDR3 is TGTGCCAGCAGCTCGGGACAGTCGGGCTACACCTTC. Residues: CASSSGQSGYTF.

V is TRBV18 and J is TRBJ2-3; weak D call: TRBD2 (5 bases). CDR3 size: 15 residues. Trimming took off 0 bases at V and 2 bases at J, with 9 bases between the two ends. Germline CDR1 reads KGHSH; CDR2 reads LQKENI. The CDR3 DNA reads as TGTGCCAGCTCACCACCCCTCGGGGACACAGATACGCAGTATTTT. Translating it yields CASSPPLGDTDTQYF.

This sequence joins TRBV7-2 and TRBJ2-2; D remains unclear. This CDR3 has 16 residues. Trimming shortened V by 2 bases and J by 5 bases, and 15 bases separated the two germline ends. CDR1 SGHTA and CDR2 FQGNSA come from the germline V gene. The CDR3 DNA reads TGTGCCAGCAGCTTAAATCGAGCTCTTCTTACCGGGGAGCTGTTTTTT. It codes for CASSLNRALLTGELFF.

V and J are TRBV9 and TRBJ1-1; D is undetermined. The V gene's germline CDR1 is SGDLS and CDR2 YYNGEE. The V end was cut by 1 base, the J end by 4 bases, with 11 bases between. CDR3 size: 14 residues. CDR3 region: CASSVTARPTEAFF. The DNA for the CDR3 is TGTGCCAGCAGCGTAACAGCCCGGCCCACTGAAGCTTTCTTT.

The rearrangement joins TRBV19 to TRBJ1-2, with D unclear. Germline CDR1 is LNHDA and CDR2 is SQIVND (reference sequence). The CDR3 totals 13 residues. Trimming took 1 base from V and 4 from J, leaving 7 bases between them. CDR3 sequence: CASSIGAVYGYTF. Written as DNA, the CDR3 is TGTGCCAGTAGTATAGGGGCAGTCTATGGCTACACCTTC.

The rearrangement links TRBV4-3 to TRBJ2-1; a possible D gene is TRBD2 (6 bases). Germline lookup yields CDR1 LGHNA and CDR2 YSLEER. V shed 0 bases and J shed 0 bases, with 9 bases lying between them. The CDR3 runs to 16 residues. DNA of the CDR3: TGCGCCAGCAGCCAAGATAGCGGTTTCTCCTACAATGAGCAGTTCTTC. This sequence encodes CASSQDSGFSYNEQFF.

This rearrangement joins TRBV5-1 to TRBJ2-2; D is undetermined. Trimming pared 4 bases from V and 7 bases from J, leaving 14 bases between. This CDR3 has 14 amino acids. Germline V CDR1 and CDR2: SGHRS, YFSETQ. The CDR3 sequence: CASSPSPIVGELFF. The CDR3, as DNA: TGCGCCAGCAGCCCATCCCCCATTGTCGGGGAGCTGTTTTTT.

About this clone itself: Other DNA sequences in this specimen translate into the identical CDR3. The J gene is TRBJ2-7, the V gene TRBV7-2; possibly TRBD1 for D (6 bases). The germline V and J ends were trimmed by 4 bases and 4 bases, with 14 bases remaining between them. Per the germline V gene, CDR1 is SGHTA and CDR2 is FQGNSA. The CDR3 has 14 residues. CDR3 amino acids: CASSSSGGAYEQYF. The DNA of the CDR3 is TGTGCCAGCAGCTCTAGTGGGGGCGCATACGAGCAGTACTTC.

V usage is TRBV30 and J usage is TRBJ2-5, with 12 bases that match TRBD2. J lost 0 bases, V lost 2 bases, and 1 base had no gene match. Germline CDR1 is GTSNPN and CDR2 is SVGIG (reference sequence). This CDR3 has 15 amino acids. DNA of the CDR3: TGTGCCTGGAGTTGGACTAGCGGGAACCAAGAGACCCAGTACTTC. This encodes CAWSWTSGNQETQYF.

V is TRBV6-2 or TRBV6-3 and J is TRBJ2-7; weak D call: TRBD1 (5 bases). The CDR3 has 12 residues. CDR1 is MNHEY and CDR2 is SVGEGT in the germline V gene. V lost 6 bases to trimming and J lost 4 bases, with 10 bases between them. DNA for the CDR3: TGTGCCAGCAGCCGACAGCTATACGAGCAGTACTTC. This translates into CASSRQLYEQYF.

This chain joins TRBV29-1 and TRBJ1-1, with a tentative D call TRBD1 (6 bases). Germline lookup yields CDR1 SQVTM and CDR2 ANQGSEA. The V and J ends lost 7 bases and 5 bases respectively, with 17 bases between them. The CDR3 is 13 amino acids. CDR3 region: CSARLQGTTEAFF. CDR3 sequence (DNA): TGCAGCGCTCGTCTCCAGGGGACGACTGAAGCTTTCTTT.

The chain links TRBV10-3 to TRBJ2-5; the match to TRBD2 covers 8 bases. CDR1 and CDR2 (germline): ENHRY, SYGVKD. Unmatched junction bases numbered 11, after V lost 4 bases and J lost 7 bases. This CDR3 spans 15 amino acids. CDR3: CAISVKGLGIRTQYF. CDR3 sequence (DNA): TGTGCCATCAGTGTAAAGGGACTAGGCATTCGGACCCAGTACTTC.

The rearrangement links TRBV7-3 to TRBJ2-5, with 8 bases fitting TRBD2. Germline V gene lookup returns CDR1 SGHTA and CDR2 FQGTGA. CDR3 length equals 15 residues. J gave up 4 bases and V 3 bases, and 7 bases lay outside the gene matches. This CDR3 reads CASSLLPAGVETQYF. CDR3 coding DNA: TGTGCCAGCAGCTTGTTACCAGCGGGGGTAGAGACCCAGTACTTC. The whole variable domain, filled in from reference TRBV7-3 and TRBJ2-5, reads GAGVSQTPSNKVTEKGKYVELRCDPISGHTALYWYRQSLGQGPEFLIYFQGTGAADDSGLPNDRFFAVRPEGSVSTLKIQRTERGDSAVYLCASSLLPAGVETQYFGPGTRLLVL.

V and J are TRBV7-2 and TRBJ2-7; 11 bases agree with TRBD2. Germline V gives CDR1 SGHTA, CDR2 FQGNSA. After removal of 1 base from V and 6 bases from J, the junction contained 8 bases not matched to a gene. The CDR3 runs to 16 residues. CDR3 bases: TGTGCCAGCAGCTTAGGAGGGCTAGCGGGAGGCGGCGAGCAGTACTTC. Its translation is CASSLGGLAGGGEQYF.

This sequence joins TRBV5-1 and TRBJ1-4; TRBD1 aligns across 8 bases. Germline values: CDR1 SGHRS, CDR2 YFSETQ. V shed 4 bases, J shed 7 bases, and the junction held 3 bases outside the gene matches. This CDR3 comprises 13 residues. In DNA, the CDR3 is TGCGCCAGCAGCCCAGGGGGCGGTGAAAAACTGTTTTTT. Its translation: CASSPGGGEKLFF.

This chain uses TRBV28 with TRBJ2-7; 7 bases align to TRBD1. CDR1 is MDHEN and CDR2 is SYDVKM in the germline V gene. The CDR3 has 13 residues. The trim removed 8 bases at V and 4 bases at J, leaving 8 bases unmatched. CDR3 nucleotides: TGTGCCAGCCAACTTGACAGGGCTTACGAGCAGTACTTC. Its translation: CASQLDRAYEQYF.

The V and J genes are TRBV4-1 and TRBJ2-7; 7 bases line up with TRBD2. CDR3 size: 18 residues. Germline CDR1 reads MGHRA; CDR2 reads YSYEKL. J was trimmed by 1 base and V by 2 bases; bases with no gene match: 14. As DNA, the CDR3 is TGCGCCAGCAGCCAAACCCCGGCGGGCGGGGGAGGATCCTACGAGCAGTACTTC. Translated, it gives CASSQTPAGGGGSYEQYF.

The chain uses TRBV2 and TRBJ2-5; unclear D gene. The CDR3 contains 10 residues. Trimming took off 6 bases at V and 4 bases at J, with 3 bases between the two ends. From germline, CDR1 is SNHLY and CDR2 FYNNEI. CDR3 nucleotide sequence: TGTGCCAGCAGCGTAGAGACCCAGTACTTC. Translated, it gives CASSVETQYF.

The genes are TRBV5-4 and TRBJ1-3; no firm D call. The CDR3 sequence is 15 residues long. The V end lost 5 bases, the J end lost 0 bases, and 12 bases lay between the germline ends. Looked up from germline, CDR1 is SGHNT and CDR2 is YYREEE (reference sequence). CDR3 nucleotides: TGTGCCAGCAGTCCCAACGGGAACTCTGGAAACACCATATATTTT. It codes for CASSPNGNSGNTIYF. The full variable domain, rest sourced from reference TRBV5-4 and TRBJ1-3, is ETGVTQSPTHLIKTRGQQVTLRCSSQSGHNTVSWYQQALGQGPQFIFQYYREEENGRGNFPPRFSGLQFPNYSSELNVNALELDDSALYLCASSPNGNSGNTIYFGEGSWLTVV.

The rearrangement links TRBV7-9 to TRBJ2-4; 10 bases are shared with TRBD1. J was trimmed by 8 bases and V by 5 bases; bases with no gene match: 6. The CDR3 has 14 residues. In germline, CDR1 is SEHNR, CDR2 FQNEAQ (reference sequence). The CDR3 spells CASSTGTGADIQYF. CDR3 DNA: TGTGCCAGCAGCACCGGGACAGGGGCGGACATTCAGTACTTC.

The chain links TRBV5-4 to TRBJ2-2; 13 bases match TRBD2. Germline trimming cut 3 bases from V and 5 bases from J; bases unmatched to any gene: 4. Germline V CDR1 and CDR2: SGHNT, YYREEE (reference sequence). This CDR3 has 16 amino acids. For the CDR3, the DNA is TGTGCCAGCAGCTCCGGGACTAGCGGGACTACCGGGGAGCTGTTTTTT. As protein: CASSSGTSGTTGELFF.

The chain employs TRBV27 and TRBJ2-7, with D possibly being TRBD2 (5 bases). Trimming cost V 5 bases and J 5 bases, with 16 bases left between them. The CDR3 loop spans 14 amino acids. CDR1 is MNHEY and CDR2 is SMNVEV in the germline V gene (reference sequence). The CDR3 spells CASSPGISWDEQYF. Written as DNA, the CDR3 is TGTGCCAGCAGTCCCGGGATTTCTTGGGACGAGCAGTACTTC.

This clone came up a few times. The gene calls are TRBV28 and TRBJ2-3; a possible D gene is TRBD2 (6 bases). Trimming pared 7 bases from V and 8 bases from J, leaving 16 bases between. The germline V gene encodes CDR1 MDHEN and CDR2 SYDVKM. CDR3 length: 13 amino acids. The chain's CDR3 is CASNRPFSGTQYF. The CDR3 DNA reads TGTGCCAGCAACAGACCGTTTAGCGGTACGCAGTATTTT.

CDR3 nucleotides: TGTGCCTATAGCCCGGGTCCCACGGGTGAAAAACTGTTTTTT. This encodes CAYSPGPTGEKLFF. The chain uses TRBV30 and TRBJ1-4; D not resolved. V lost 7 bases, J lost 7 bases, and 19 bases lay in between. The CDR3 totals 14 residues. CDR1 is GTSNPN, CDR2 SVGIG, per germline (reference sequence).

The CDR3 DNA sequence: TGTGCCAGCAGCCAAGTGAACAGGGCTGGGGAGCAGTTCTTC. It specifies CASSQVNRAGEQFF. The chain couples TRBV3-1 (or the pseudogene TRBV3-2) to TRBJ2-1, with D perhaps TRBD1 (6 bases). This CDR3 has 14 residues. Germline V lookup: CDR1 LGHDT, CDR2 YNNKEL (reference sequence). Trimming pared 1 base from V and 10 bases from J, leaving 14 bases between.

The CDR3 DNA sequence: TGCGCCAGCAGCTTACAGGGTGGGGATGAAAAACTGTTTTTT. This translates into CASSLQGGDEKLFF. V and J are TRBV5-1 and TRBJ1-4; a possible D gene is TRBD1 (6 bases). This CDR3 contains 14 residues. The germline V gene has CDR1 SGHRS and CDR2 YFSETQ. The germline V and J ends were trimmed by 2 bases and 6 bases, with 11 bases remaining between them.

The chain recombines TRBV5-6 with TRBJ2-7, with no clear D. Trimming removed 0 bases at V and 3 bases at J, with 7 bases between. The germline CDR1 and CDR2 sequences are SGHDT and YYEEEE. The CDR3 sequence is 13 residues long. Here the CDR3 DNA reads TGTGCCAGCAGCTTGGGGCAGATCTACGAGCAGTACTTC. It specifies CASSLGQIYEQYF.

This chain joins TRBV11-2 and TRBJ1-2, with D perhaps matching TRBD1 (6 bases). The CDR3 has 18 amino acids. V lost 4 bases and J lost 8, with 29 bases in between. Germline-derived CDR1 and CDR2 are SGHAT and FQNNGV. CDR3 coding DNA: TGTGCCAGCAGCTATCCAATCCGCTCCGGGACAAGAGTATCCGGCTACACCTTC. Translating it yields CASSYPIRSGTRVSGYTF.

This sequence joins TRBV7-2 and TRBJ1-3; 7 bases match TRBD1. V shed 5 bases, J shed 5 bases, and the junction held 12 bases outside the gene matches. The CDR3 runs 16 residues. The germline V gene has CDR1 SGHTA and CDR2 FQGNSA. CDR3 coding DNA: TGTGCCAGCAGCCCCCTGCCAGGGGGATACAGAAACACCATATATTTT. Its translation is CASSPLPGGYRNTIYF.